These 20 T cell receptor beta chains share one sample of origin, sequenced in a study of shared clonotypes between healthy human individuals. The table came from immunoSEQ multiplex PCR; TCRdb's copy has only in-frame clones and leaves some out. The data contain roughly 770,000 clones, approximately 96% of them singletons. Only CD45RO-negative cells positively selected for CCR7 counted as naive CD8 cells, so terminally differentiated effector memory CD45RA+ cells were excluded. The sequenced sample consisted of naive CD8+ T cells sorted from blood. The receptors stem from a man younger than 45 in good health.

The V gene is TRBV2, the J gene TRBJ1-1, with D possibly matching TRBD1 (5 bases). The CDR3 loop spans 15 amino acids. Germline V gene sequence: CDR1 SNHLY, CDR2 FYNNEI. Trimming removed 3 bases at V and 0 bases at J, with 11 bases between. CDR3 DNA sequence: TGTGCCAGCAGTGACACACAGGAAATGAACACTGAAGCTTTCTTT. Translation: CASSDTQEMNTEAFF.

This clone was recorded only once. This CDR3 is CASSRQDSGNTIYF. The CDR3 coding sequence is TGTGCCAGCAGCAGACAAGACTCTGGAAACACCATATATTTT. The rearrangement joins TRBV2 to TRBJ1-3; D unclear. Germline V CDR1 and CDR2: SNHLY, FYNNEI. V was shortened by 6 bases and J by 0 bases, with 9 bases between the two germline ends. The CDR3 loop spans 14 amino acids.

The chain employs TRBV2 and TRBJ2-7; the D is unclear. Germline V gene data show CDR1 as SNHLY and CDR2 as FYNNEI. The V and J ends lost 0 bases and 0 bases respectively, with 12 bases between them. CDR3 length: 16 amino acids. The CDR3 nucleotides are TGTGCCAGCAGTGAAGCGCGTTTTGATTACTCCTACGAGCAGTACTTC. It specifies CASSEARFDYSYEQYF. The full variable domain, its missing parts supplied by reference TRBV2 and TRBJ2-7, is EPEVTQTPSHQVTQMGQEVILRCVPISNHLYFYWYRQILGQKVEFLVSFYNNEISEKSEIFDDQFSVERPDGSNFTLKIRSTKLEDSAMYFCASSEARFDYSYEQYFGPGTRLTVT.

Note on this clone: This clone may be a read error of a much larger clone one base away. This same CDR3 is encoded by further DNA sequences in the sample. The V call is TRBV5-5, the J call TRBJ2-7; D gene uncertain. CDR3 length equals 12 residues. Looked up from germline, CDR1 is SGHKS and CDR2 is YYEKEE (reference sequence). V was trimmed by 0 bases and J by 3 bases, leaving 4 bases between them. CDR3 nucleotide sequence: TGTGCCAGCAGCTTGGAGGGCTACGAGCAGTACTTC. Protein product: CASSLEGYEQYF.

The chain combines TRBV5-5 with TRBJ1-5; D unclear. The germline V gene has CDR1 SGHKS and CDR2 YYEKEE (reference sequence). The CDR3 length is 14 residues. V lost 2 bases to trimming and J lost 4 bases, with 10 bases between them. CDR3 nucleotides: TGTGCCAGCAGCTTTGAGACTGGTAATCAGCCCCAGCATTTT. Translated: CASSFETGNQPQHF.

The J gene is TRBJ2-3, the V gene TRBV2, with 9 bases fitting TRBD1. Germline V lookup: CDR1 SNHLY, CDR2 FYNNEI. V dropped 10 bases and J dropped 6; count of bases not matched to a gene: 11. This CDR3 contains 14 residues. CDR3 residues: CAITLGDREDTQYF. DNA of the CDR3: TGTGCCATAACCTTGGGGGACAGGGAGGATACGCAGTATTTT.

The V and J genes are TRBV27 and TRBJ2-1, with D maybe TRBD1 (6 bases). Germline V gene data show CDR1 as MNHEY and CDR2 as SMNVEV (reference sequence). CDR3 length equals 13 residues. Trimming cost V 5 bases and J 9 bases, with 14 bases left between them. Here the CDR3 reads CASSPRTAGEQFF. The CDR3 DNA reads TGTGCCAGCAGTCCGAGGACAGCCGGTGAGCAGTTCTTC.

The rearrangement uses TRBV10-1 and TRBJ2-5; D is undetermined. Germline loops: CDR1 WNHNN, CDR2 SYGVQD (reference sequence). V shed 3 bases and J shed 5 bases, with 16 bases lying between them. CDR3 length: 15 residues. For the CDR3, the DNA is TGCGCCAGCAGTGACGAACGGCAGGCCAGTGAGACCCAGTACTTC. Translating gives CASSDERQASETQYF.

CDR3 protein: CASSTTRQGRTGYGYTF. Here the CDR3 DNA reads TGTGCCAGCAGCACCACCCGACAGGGTCGAACCGGCTATGGCTACACCTTC. The chain joins TRBV7-9 to TRBJ1-2, with TRBD1 matching 7 bases. Germline V gene sequence: CDR1 SEHNR, CDR2 FQNEAQ (reference sequence). The trim removed 5 bases at V and 4 bases at J, leaving 16 bases unmatched. The CDR3 loop spans 17 amino acids.

The chain links TRBV7-6 to TRBJ2-1, with D uncertain. V lost 1 base, J lost 0 bases, and 10 bases lay in between. CDR3 length: 16 amino acids. In germline, CDR1 is SGHVS, CDR2 FNYEAQ. CDR3 in DNA: TGTGCCAGCAGCTTAGAGGATGCATCCTCCTACAATGAGCAGTTCTTC. This encodes CASSLEDASSYNEQFF.

This chain links TRBV11-3 with TRBJ2-7; 8 nucleotides line up with TRBD1. Germline CDR1 reads SGHNT; CDR2 reads YENEEA. The V and J ends lost 2 bases and 5 bases, in that order; junction bases with no gene match: 5. The CDR3 totals 14 residues. The CDR3 DNA sequence: TGTGCCAGCAGCTTATCGGCAGGGGGCCACGAGCAGTACTTC. Translation: CASSLSAGGHEQYF.

The chain couples TRBV7-6 to TRBJ2-5; D possibly matches TRBD1 or TRBD2 (6 bases each). Trimming took off 2 bases at V and 5 bases at J, with 12 bases between the two ends. From germline, CDR1 is SGHVS and CDR2 FNYEAQ. The CDR3 spans 14 residues. CDR3 loop: CASSLLGGRETQYF. CDR3 coding DNA: TGTGCCAGCAGCTTATTGGGGGGCAGGGAGACCCAGTACTTC.

The chain uses TRBV29-1 and TRBJ1-2, with unresolved D. Germline CDR1 is SQVTM and CDR2 is ANQGSEA. V lost 0 bases and J 3 bases, leaving 8 bases between the germline ends. The CDR3 loop spans 13 amino acids. CDR3 in amino acids: CSVEDRTYYGYTF. The DNA of the CDR3 is TGCAGCGTTGAAGATCGAACTTACTATGGCTACACCTTC.

The rearrangement joins TRBV28 to TRBJ1-4; D possibly corresponds to TRBD1 (6 bases). The V gene lost 7 bases and the J gene lost 8 bases, with 14 bases spanning the gap. This CDR3 contains 13 residues. The germline V gene encodes CDR1 MDHEN and CDR2 SYDVKM. The CDR3 nucleotides are TGTGCCAGCACCCTCGGGGGGCGAGAAAAACTGTTTTTT. Translated: CASTLGGREKLFF.

The rearrangement links TRBV2 to TRBJ2-7, with TRBD2 matching 8 bases. Trimming cost V 0 bases and J 3 bases; bases outside gene matches: 7. Germline lookup yields CDR1 SNHLY and CDR2 FYNNEI. This CDR3 is 16 amino acids long. The chain's CDR3 is CASSEAVAGSNYEQYF. CDR3 DNA sequence: TGTGCCAGCAGTGAAGCTGTAGCGGGATCGAACTACGAGCAGTACTTC.

The gene calls are TRBV7-9 and TRBJ2-7; 8 nucleotides match TRBD2. Looked up from germline, CDR1 is SEHNR and CDR2 is FQNEAQ (reference sequence). This CDR3 comprises 13 residues. V shed 6 bases and J 4 bases; nucleotides not matched to a gene: 5. The CDR3 bases are TGTGCCAGCAGAGCTAGCGGGTCTTACGAGCAGTACTTC. The encoded protein is CASRASGSYEQYF.

V gene TRBV18 combines with J gene TRBJ2-3; 7 positions agree with TRBD2. Germline V lookup: CDR1 KGHSH, CDR2 LQKENI. The CDR3 sequence is 15 residues long. V trimming: 0 bases; J trimming: 4 bases; junction bases outside the gene matches: 4. The CDR3 bases are TGTGCCAGCTCACCACCCAGGGCGGGGGCAGATACGCAGTATTTT. It specifies CASSPPRAGADTQYF.

V gene TRBV13 combines with J gene TRBJ2-3; 7 bases line up with TRBD2. CDR1 is PRHDT, CDR2 FYEKMQ, per germline (reference sequence). Trimming took 0 bases from V and 2 from J; bases not matched to a gene: 20. CDR3 length: 21 residues. The CDR3 protein is CASSLGPSGKRSSGDTDTQYF. CDR3 DNA: TGTGCCAGCAGCTTAGGTCCCTCGGGGAAACGGTCGAGCGGGGACACAGATACGCAGTATTTT.

Of note for this clone: Additional DNA sequences in this sample encode the identical CDR3. The rearrangement joins TRBV5-1 to TRBJ1-1, with D uncertain. CDR1 SGHRS and CDR2 YFSETQ come from the germline V gene. The ends were cut back, 0 bases at V and 6 bases at J, with 3 bases in the middle. The CDR3 covers 11 residues. CDR3 in amino acids: CASSLGAEAFF. The CDR3 nucleotides are TGCGCCAGCAGCTTGGGCGCTGAAGCTTTCTTT. Supplemented by reference TRBV5-1 and TRBJ1-1, the full variable domain reads KAGVTQTPRYLIKTRGQQVTLSCSPISGHRSVSWYQQTPGQGLQFLFEYFSETQRNKGNFPGRFSGRQFSNSRSEMNVSTLELGDSALYLCASSLGAEAFFGQGTRLTVV.

The gene calls are TRBV5-1 and TRBJ2-7; TRBD1 matches at 7 bases. The V and J ends lost 6 bases and 5 bases, in that order; junction bases with no gene match: 5. The CDR3 covers 12 residues. Germline V CDR1 and CDR2: SGHRS, YFSETQ. DNA for the CDR3: TGCGCCAGCACCCTTACAGGGGACGAGCAGTACTTC. Translating gives CASTLTGDEQYF.